This TCR beta chain was obtained from a study of blood T cell repertoires in COVID-19 (TCRdb year 2020). In the study overall: Collaborator samples came from the United States, Italy and Spain and covered acute and convalescent phases of COVID-19. The repertoires were released in a freely available public database meant as a resource for research on the immune response to SARS-CoV-2. The material from the prospective study consisted of cDNA or gDNA derived from T cells, B-cell-depleted T cells, or PBMCs. Samples were obtained from the ongoing ImmuneRACE study (first 160 participants) and from 1,000 to 1,500 subjects provided by 6 global collaborators. The sample metadata nearly always contained a de-identified subject ID, COVID-19 status, age in years and sex. The dataset comprised deeply sampled blood TCRbeta repertoires from subjects exposed to, actively infected with, or recovered from COVID-19. Where available, HLA class I and class II types were taken from metadata supplied by the sample provider and were not determined by assay-based typing. Summary of the overall study and its limitations: How much clinical and demographic metadata was included differed by source and by participant, and the metadata was provided uncurated.

Trimming accounts for 4 bases at V and 3 bases at J, while the number of junction bases matched to no gene is 3. CDR1 and CDR2 are drawn from the germline V gene (reference sequence): SGHNT, YYREEE. From the cysteine up to the valine, the CDR3 has a length of 14 residues. Just CDR3 DNA is preserved here, 42 bases in frame from base 1. On this clone itself: The antigen it recognizes is unknown. No clone much larger than this one lies a single base away; base qualities are absent.

The collaborating institutions used their own protocols to collect whole blood in K2EDTA tubes. For TCRbeta analysis, collaborators shipped samples as frozen whole blood, isolated PBMCs, or DNA extracted from either of those sample types. TCRbeta CDR3 regions were amplified from genomic DNA using the immunoSEQ Assay, a bias-controlled multiplex PCR. In the authors' own workflow: The number of nucleated cells in each sample was estimated by amplification of reference gene primers within the assay. To quantify the absolute abundance of each unique TCRbeta CDR3 rearrangement, sequence reads were collapsed and filtered. For each sample, productive Simpson clonality was calculated as the square root of Simpson's diversity index over productive rearrangements. Not all clones reach the TCRdb copy of this immuneACCESS table, which keeps in-frame sequences only. Checked studies attribute under half of the gap to unresolved V genes and leave the rest unexplained. Clone size and the V and J calls come from that table; the DNA yielded D and trimming. For this sample there are about 190,000 clones; about 86% appear just once. The ten largest clones represent about 15% of the sample.

The sequenced sample consisted of peripheral blood. The TCR originated in a man aged 25-45 years with active or convalescent COVID-19. This chain joins TRBV5-4 to TRBJ2-7; the central 11 bases match TRBD1. The nucleotides are TGTGCCAGCAGCGGAGGGACAGGGGGCTACGAGCAGTACGTC. Protein translation: CASSGGTGGYEQYV.